Presented here are 21 T cell receptor beta chains from one specimen sequenced in a study of blood T cell repertoires in COVID-19. Sequencing used immunoSEQ multiplex PCR; TCRdb keeps in-frame clones, though not all of them. Of over 400,000 clones listed, 80% to 90% were seen once; the top ten hold over 1.3%. The specimen sequenced was peripheral blood. The origin of the receptors is a woman younger than 45 with active or convalescent COVID-19.

This chain joins TRBV29-1 and TRBJ2-7; a possible D gene is TRBD2 (6 bases). The CDR3 has 12 residues. Germline CDR1 reads SQVTM; CDR2 reads ANQGSEA. V was pared by 4 bases and J by 3 bases, with 10 bases between. In nucleotides, the CDR3 is TGCAGCGTTGTCCGGGGGAGCTACGAGCAGTACTTC. It yields the protein CSVVRGSYEQYF.

The rearrangement uses TRBV19 and TRBJ2-2; 9 positions match TRBD2. In germline, CDR1 is LNHDA, CDR2 SQIVND (reference sequence). Unmatched junction bases numbered 11, after V lost 3 bases and J lost 6 bases. This CDR3 is 17 amino acids long. CDR3 nucleotide sequence: TGTGCCAGTAGTATCGTAGCGGGAGTCGGTGGGGCCGGGGAGCTGTTTTTT. This encodes CASSIVAGVGGAGELFF.

This clone was counted only a few times. The chain recombines TRBV28 with TRBJ2-3; D not resolved. V gave up 4 bases and J gave up 2 bases, with 10 bases separating them. CDR3 length: 14 amino acids. Germline-derived CDR1 and CDR2 are MDHEN and SYDVKM. The CDR3 is CASSSPFYTDTQYF. CDR3 nucleotide sequence: TGTGCCAGCAGTTCACCCTTCTACACAGATACGCAGTATTTT.

V usage is TRBV5-1 and J usage is TRBJ2-4, with TRBD1 matching 7 bases. Germline V CDR1 and CDR2: SGHRS, YFSETQ. The CDR3 has 19 amino acids. The V and J ends lost 0 bases and 4 bases, in that order; junction bases with no gene match: 16. CDR3 coding DNA: TGCGCCAGCAGCTTGGTTTTAGGTCCAACCGGGACAGCAAAAAACATTCAGTACTTC. It specifies CASSLVLGPTGTAKNIQYF.

CDR3 sequence reads: CASSVDGTGADVAKNIQYF. The CDR3 DNA reads as TGTGCCAGCAGCGTAGATGGGACAGGGGCAGACGTGGCCAAAAACATTCAGTACTTC. This chain connects TRBV9 to TRBJ2-4; 10 nucleotides align to TRBD1. Germline CDR1 reads SGDLS; CDR2 reads YYNGEE. The CDR3 consists of 19 residues. V dropped 0 bases and J dropped 1; count of bases not matched to a gene: 10.

The chain joins TRBV5-1 to TRBJ1-1, with D perhaps TRBD1 (5 bases). The CDR3 consists of 15 residues. Trimming removed 5 bases from V and 0 bases from J, with 14 bases in between. Germline V CDR1 and CDR2: SGHRS, YFSETQ. CDR3 in amino acids: CASRYIGHLNTEAFF. CDR3 DNA sequence: TGCGCCAGCAGGTACATCGGACACCTGAACACTGAAGCTTTCTTT.

CDR3 DNA sequence: TGTGCCAGCCGACAGGCGACTAATGAAAAACTGTTTTTT. Translation gives CASRQATNEKLFF. This chain connects TRBV21-1 to TRBJ1-4; TRBD1 is taken as the D call from the table, unchecked against the DNA. TRBV21-1 counts as a pseudogene. This CDR3 has 13 residues.

J is TRBJ2-1 and V is TRBV6-5; 13 nucleotides line up with TRBD2. Germline values: CDR1 MNHEY, CDR2 SVGAGI. Trimming cost V 2 bases and J 6 bases; bases outside gene matches: 4. The CDR3 has 16 residues. The CDR3 loop is CASSYGLAGELNEQFF. Written as DNA, the CDR3 is TGTGCCAGCAGTTACGGACTAGCGGGAGAGCTCAATGAGCAGTTCTTC.

This chain joins TRBV13 and TRBJ1-2; 11 bases match TRBD1. From germline, CDR1 is PRHDT and CDR2 FYEKMQ (reference sequence). The CDR3 contains 15 residues. V shed 4 bases, J shed 5 bases, and the junction held 6 bases outside the gene matches. The CDR3 region has the DNA TGTGCCAGCAGCTCGGTCGGGACAGGGGGATATGGCTACACCTTC. It specifies CASSSVGTGGYGYTF.

The chain links TRBV4-1 to TRBJ1-1; D is unresolved. Trimming pared 4 bases from V and 3 bases from J, leaving 15 bases between. From germline, CDR1 is MGHRA and CDR2 YSYEKL. This CDR3 region has 15 residues. In nucleotides, the CDR3 is TGCGCCAGCAGCCCCTCTTTAACTAGGGACACTGAAGCTTTCTTT. Translated, it gives CASSPSLTRDTEAFF.

The chain couples TRBV7-2 to TRBJ1-2; a weak D match, TRBD1 (5 bases). The germline gives CDR1 SGHTA, CDR2 FQGNSA. V was clipped by 5 bases and J by 4 bases, with 8 bases between them. This CDR3 comprises 12 residues. The CDR3 loop reads CASSPDSYGYTF. CDR3 in DNA: TGTGCCAGCAGCCCCGACAGCTATGGCTACACCTTC.

This chain uses TRBV27 with TRBJ2-7; 7 bases line up with TRBD1. Germline-derived CDR1 and CDR2 are MNHEY and SMNVEV (reference sequence). The CDR3 is 15 amino acids. Trimming at V came to 5 bases and at J to 3 bases, leaving 10 bases not matched to a gene. CDR3 amino acids: CASSPRQGGGYEQYF. In nucleotides, the CDR3 is TGTGCCAGCAGTCCGCGACAGGGTGGTGGCTACGAGCAGTACTTC.

This clone was detected once. The chain has TRBV29-1 and TRBJ2-3; TRBD1 is a possible D gene (5 bases). The CDR3 consists of 13 residues. Trimming stripped 2 bases from V and 1 base from J, with 7 bases between. Per the germline V gene, CDR1 is SQVTM and CDR2 is ANQGSEA. CDR3 nucleotide sequence: TGCAGCGTTGAAAGGGGTCGCACAGATACGCAGTATTTT. This gives the protein CSVERGRTDTQYF.

The chain recombines TRBV5-6 with TRBJ2-7; 11 nucleotides agree with TRBD2. This CDR3 region has 15 residues. The junction had 9 bases not matched to a gene; V was cut back by 4 bases and J by 6 bases. The germline V gene has CDR1 SGHDT and CDR2 YYEEEE. DNA for the CDR3: TGTGCCAGCAGCGCCGGGACTAGCGGCCAGAGCGAGCAGTACTTC. It translates to CASSAGTSGQSEQYF.

V usage is TRBV5-1 and J usage is TRBJ2-3; 14 positions match TRBD2. This CDR3 contains 18 residues. V lost 4 bases, J lost 4 bases, and 11 bases stayed unmatched. CDR1 SGHRS and CDR2 YFSETQ come from the germline V gene. CDR3 in amino acids: CASSGQGLAGARSDTQYF. In DNA, the CDR3 is TGCGCCAGCAGCGGACAGGGACTAGCGGGAGCACGGTCAGATACGCAGTATTTT.

The rearrangement links TRBV30 to TRBJ2-7; 13 nucleotides match TRBD2. The CDR3 has 17 residues. Germline CDR1 is GTSNPN and CDR2 is SVGIG (reference sequence). The ends lost 0 bases at V and 2 bases at J; junction bases unmatched: 7. CDR3 in amino acids: CAWSVSRTSGRAYEQYF. DNA for the CDR3: TGTGCCTGGAGTGTATCCCGGACTAGCGGGAGAGCCTACGAGCAGTACTTC.

This clone was counted between two and nine times. This sequence joins TRBV4-1 and TRBJ2-7; 8 bases map to TRBD2. CDR1 is MGHRA, CDR2 YSYEKL, per germline. V shed 1 base and J 0 bases; nucleotides not matched to a gene: 5. This CDR3 is built from 16 residues. CDR3 sequence reads: CASSQVMSGSSYEQYF. The CDR3 DNA follows: TGCGCCAGCAGCCAAGTCATGAGCGGGAGCTCCTACGAGCAGTACTTC.

The chain links TRBV27 to TRBJ1-6, with D possibly matching TRBD1 (6 bases). CDR3 length: 16 residues. CDR1 is MNHEY, CDR2 SMNVEV, per germline (reference sequence). The ends were cut back, 10 bases at V and 7 bases at J, with 23 bases in the middle. The CDR3 sequence: CATKSGGAQGNSPLHF. The CDR3 nucleotides are TGTGCCACCAAAAGTGGGGGGGCTCAAGGGAATTCACCCCTCCACTTT.

This chain uses TRBV19 with TRBJ2-2; no reliable D call. V shed 1 base and J shed 4 bases, with 7 bases lying between them. The length of the CDR3 is 14 residues. The germline V gene has CDR1 LNHDA and CDR2 SQIVND (reference sequence). The CDR3 here is CASSIAQLTGELFF. In DNA, the CDR3 is TGTGCCAGTAGTATAGCACAGCTCACCGGGGAGCTGTTTTTT.

The chain combines TRBV5-1 with TRBJ2-7; 7 nucleotides match TRBD1. Trimming cost V 2 bases and J 5 bases; bases outside gene matches: 7. There are 14 residues in the CDR3. The germline gives CDR1 SGHRS, CDR2 YFSETQ. As DNA, the CDR3 is TGCGCCAGCAGCTTAGGACAGGCCAAAGACGAGCAGTACTTC. Translated: CASSLGQAKDEQYF. Supplemented by reference TRBV5-1 and TRBJ2-7, the full variable domain reads KAGVTQTPRYLIKTRGQQVTLSCSPISGHRSVSWYQQTPGQGLQFLFEYFSETQRNKGNFPGRFSGRQFSNSRSEMNVSTLELGDSALYLCASSLGQAKDEQYFGPGTRLTVT.

V is TRBV24-1 and J is TRBJ1-3; maybe TRBD1 (5 bases). Germline CDR1 is KGHDR and CDR2 is SFDVKD. This CDR3 is built from 14 residues. Deletions cut 5 bases from V and 3 bases from J, with 10 bases between. The CDR3: CATSVWGDGNTIYF. As DNA, the CDR3 is TGTGCCACCAGTGTCTGGGGGGATGGAAACACCATATATTTT.